The 5 T cell receptor beta chains below come from one sample, sequenced in a study of T cell responses to AZD1222 COVID-19 vaccine. This table comes from immunoSEQ multiplex PCR, and its TCRdb copy is limited to in-frame clones, with some not included. The data show more than 95,000 clones, about 89% seen once. The source material was peripheral blood, sampled on day 0 of AZD1222 vaccination. All receptors come from an adult in good health.

This clone has more than one count but fewer than ten. V usage is TRBV15 and J usage is TRBJ2-7, with D tentatively TRBD1 (6 bases). Trimming stripped 1 base from V and 3 bases from J, with 16 bases between. CDR3 length: 16 amino acids. The V gene's germline CDR1 is LNHNV and CDR2 YYDKDF (reference sequence). The CDR3 sequence: CATSRGRTVINYEQYF. As DNA, the CDR3 is TGTGCCACCAGCAGAGGGCGGACAGTCATAAACTACGAGCAGTACTTC.

V and J are TRBV29-1 and TRBJ2-3; the D call may be TRBD1 or TRBD2 (5 bases each). Looked up from germline, CDR1 is SQVTM and CDR2 is ANQGSEA. The CDR3 loop spans 13 amino acids. V was clipped by 7 bases and J by 0 bases, with 11 bases between them. The CDR3 DNA sequence: TGCAGCGCCGGGACGGCGAGCACAGATACGCAGTATTTT. Its translation is CSAGTASTDTQYF.

J is TRBJ1-4 and V is TRBV5-5; tentative D call: TRBD1 (5 bases). V lost 3 bases to trimming and J lost 8 bases, with 17 bases between them. The CDR3 runs 15 residues. CDR1 is SGHKS, CDR2 YYEKEE, per germline (reference sequence). The CDR3 here is CASSWHDSSDEKLFF. The CDR3 coding sequence is TGTGCCAGCAGCTGGCATGACAGTTCTGACGAAAAACTGTTTTTT.

This clone was recorded only once. The rearrangement uses TRBV5-4 and TRBJ2-5; 12 nucleotides align to TRBD2. This CDR3 spans 14 amino acids. With V trimmed by 4 bases and J by 5 bases, 3 bases remained unmatched. CDR1 is SGHNT, CDR2 YYREEE, per germline (reference sequence). The CDR3: CASSATSGGETQYF. CDR3 coding DNA: TGTGCCAGCAGCGCCACTAGCGGGGGGGAGACCCAGTACTTC.

The V gene is TRBV7-3, the J gene TRBJ2-3; 13 bases line up with TRBD2. Germline CDR1 SGHTA, CDR2 FQGTGA. This CDR3 spans 20 amino acids. Trimming at V came to 5 bases and at J to 0 bases, leaving 14 bases not matched to a gene. The CDR3 region is CASSPAGLAGAGSSTDTQYF. The CDR3, as DNA: TGTGCCAGCAGCCCCGCCGGACTAGCGGGGGCCGGATCAAGCACAGATACGCAGTATTTT.